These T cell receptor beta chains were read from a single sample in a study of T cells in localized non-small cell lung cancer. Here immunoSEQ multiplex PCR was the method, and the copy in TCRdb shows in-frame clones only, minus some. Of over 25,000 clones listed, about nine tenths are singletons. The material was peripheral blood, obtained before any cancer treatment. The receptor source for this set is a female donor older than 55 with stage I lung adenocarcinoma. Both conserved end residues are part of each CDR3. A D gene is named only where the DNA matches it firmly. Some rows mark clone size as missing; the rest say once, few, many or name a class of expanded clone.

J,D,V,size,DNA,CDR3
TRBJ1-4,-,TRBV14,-,TGTGCCAGCAGCCAAGTCCGTGAAAAACTGTTTTTT,CASSQVREKLFF
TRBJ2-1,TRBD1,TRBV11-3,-,TGTGCCAGCAGCCTCGACAGGGACCCTTCCTACAATGAGCAGTTCTTC,CASSLDRDPSYNEQFF
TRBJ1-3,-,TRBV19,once,TGTGCCAGTAGTATTCTTGGGATCGTTTATGGAAACACCATATATTTT,CASSILGIVYGNTIYF
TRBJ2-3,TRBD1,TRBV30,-,TGTGCCTGGAGTCCAGGGACAGGGTGGGTGGTGGATACGCAGTATTTT,CAWSPGTGWVVDTQYF
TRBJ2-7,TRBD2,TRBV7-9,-,TGTGCCAGCAGCCCCGCTAGCGGGGGGCCCGAGCAGTACTTC,CASSPASGGPEQYF
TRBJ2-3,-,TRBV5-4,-,TGTGCCAGCAGCAGGGCCCTCAGCACAGATACGCAGTATTTT,CASSRALSTDTQYF
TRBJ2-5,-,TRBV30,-,TGTGCCTGGACCCGGGGGGCCCGTGTACAAGAGACCCAGTACTTC,CAWTRGARVQETQYF
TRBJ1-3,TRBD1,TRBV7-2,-,TGTGCCAGCAGCCTACAGGGGGCTATTTCTGGAAACACCATATATTTT,CASSLQGAISGNTIYF
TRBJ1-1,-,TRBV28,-,TGTGCCAGCAGTTTATCGGCAGGCATGAACACTGAAGCTTTCTTT,CASSLSAGMNTEAFF
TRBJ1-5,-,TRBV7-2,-,TGTGCCAGCAGCCACTCGGGGGCCCATGATCAGCCCCAGCATTTT,CASSHSGAHDQPQHF
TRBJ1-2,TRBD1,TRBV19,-,TGTGCCAGTAGCCGGGGACAGTCATTCTATGGCTACACCTTC,CASSRGQSFYGYTF
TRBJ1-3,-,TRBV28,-,TGTGCCAGCAGCCGCGCGGGCGTCCTCTCTGGAAACACCATATATTTT,CASSRAGVLSGNTIYF
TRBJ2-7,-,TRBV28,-,TGTGCCAGCAGCTCCGTGGCCTACGAGCAGTACTTC,CASSSVAYEQYF
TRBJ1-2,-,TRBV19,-,TGTGCCAGTAGTCTCATGCAGGGTATTGGTAACTATGGCTACACCTTC,CASSLMQGIGNYGYTF
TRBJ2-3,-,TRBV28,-,TGTGCCAGCAGCCGCCCGACGGGTCCAGATACGCAGTATTTT,CASSRPTGPDTQYF
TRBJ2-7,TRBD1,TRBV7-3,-,TGTGCCAGCAGCTTAGACAGGGATCACGAGCAGTACTTC,CASSLDRDHEQYF
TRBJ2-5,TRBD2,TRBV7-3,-,TGTGCCAGCAGCACGGGACTACAAGAGACCCAGTACTTC,CASSTGLQETQYF
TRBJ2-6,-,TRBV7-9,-,TGTGCCAGCAGCTTGCCAGGGGGGACCTCTGGGGCCAACGTCCTGACTTTC,CASSLPGGTSGANVLTF
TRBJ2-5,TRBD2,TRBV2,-,TGTGCCAGCAGTTTAGCGGGGGGGCGTGAGACCCAGTACTTC,CASSLAGGRETQYF
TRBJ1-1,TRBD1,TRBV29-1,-,TGCAGCGTTGAGGCCAGACAGGGTGACACTGAAGCTTTCTTT,CSVEARQGDTEAFF
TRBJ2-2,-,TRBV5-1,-,TGCGCCAGCAGCTTGGATGGGGTCACCGGGGAGCTGTTTTTT,CASSLDGVTGELFF
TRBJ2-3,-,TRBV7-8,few,TGTGCCAGCAGCCCGGGACGGCTCACCACAGATACGCAGTATTTT,CASSPGRLTTDTQYF
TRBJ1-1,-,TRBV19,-,TGTGCCAGTAGTATAGGCCAGGGTAGATTCACTGAAGCTTTCTTT,CASSIGQGRFTEAFF
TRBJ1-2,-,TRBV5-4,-,TGTGCCAGCAGCTTAAACGTCGGGGGCTATGGCTACACCTTC,CASSLNVGGYGYTF
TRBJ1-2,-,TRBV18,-,TGTGCCAGCTCAACTACAGGAGTTGACTATGGCTACACCTTC,CASSTTGVDYGYTF
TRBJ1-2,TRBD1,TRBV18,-,TGTGCCAGCTCACCACAAACCGGGGACAGGGGCGCTAACTATGGCTACACCTTC,CASSPQTGDRGANYGYTF
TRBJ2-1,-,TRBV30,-,TGTGCCTGGAATCAGGGGGGGCCCTACAATGAGCAGTTCTTC,CAWNQGGPYNEQFF
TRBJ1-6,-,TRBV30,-,TGTGCCTGGAGTGTACCCGGACACCCGGGTTATAATTCACCCCTCCACTTT,CAWSVPGHPGYNSPLHF
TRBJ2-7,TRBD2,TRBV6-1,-,TGTGCCAGCAGTGTCACTAGCGGAGCAACCTACGAGCAGTACTTC,CASSVTSGATYEQYF
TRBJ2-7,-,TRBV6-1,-,TGTGCCAGCAGTGGCCAGGGATACGAGCAGTACTTC,CASSGQGYEQYF